Listed below are T cell receptor beta chains from one sample, sequenced in a study of blood T cell repertoires in COVID-19. The table came from immunoSEQ multiplex PCR; TCRdb's copy has only in-frame clones and leaves some out. The data show 350,000 or so clones, around 88% seen once. The sequenced material came from peripheral blood. These TCRs come from a woman in her 30s with COVID-19, enrolled during active disease. The CDR3 runs from the conserved cysteine through the conserved F or W. The D gene is left open where the match is weak.

d_gene	v_gene	j_gene	CDR3aa
NA	TRBV19	TRBJ1-1	CASSMFGAGTEAFF
NA	TRBV4-1	TRBJ2-3	CASSRSEAVRLDTQYF
NA	TRBV7-2	TRBJ1-2	CAAAPRPRAHGYTF
TRBD2	TRBV10-3	TRBJ2-3	CAIGTSGPTDTQYF
NA	TRBV11-2	TRBJ1-2	CASSLSVDNYGYTF
NA	TRBV11-2	TRBJ1-4	CASSLSDYATNEKLFF
NA	TRBV11-2	TRBJ2-1	CASSLDHRSGEQFF
NA	TRBV7-9	TRBJ1-2	CASSLDAGNYGYTF
NA	TRBV4-1	TRBJ1-2	CASSPGGWDYGYTF
TRBD2	TRBV4-3	TRBJ2-1	CASSQVLASGYEQFF
NA	TRBV30	TRBJ1-3	CAWSNLGLLTNTIYF
TRBD1	TRBV2	TRBJ2-3	CASMGQGASDTQYF
TRBD1	TRBV5-1	TRBJ1-2	CASSVGQLYYGYTF
NA	TRBV13	TRBJ2-7	CASSPPTQYEQYF
NA	TRBV4-2	TRBJ1-2	CASSQESTGGATYGYTF
NA	TRBV12-3/TRBV12-4	TRBJ1-6	CASSLTSGSPLHF
NA	TRBV15	TRBJ1-1	CATRSMGLAVGAFF
TRBD1	TRBV19	TRBJ2-1	CASSNGQGGHNEQFF
NA	TRBV6-1	TRBJ1-1	CASSEAFRLSNTEAFF
NA	TRBV30	TRBJ1-2	CAAEHPGYGYTF
NA	TRBV18	TRBJ1-4	CASSPNRDQAFF
NA	TRBV5-6	TRBJ1-2	CASSNLGGGYYGYTF
TRBD2	TRBV2	TRBJ2-1	CASRGTSGSSYNEQFF
NA	TRBV6-5	TRBJ1-1	CASTYLLSEAFF
NA	TRBV14	TRBJ1-6	CASSQVAGSNSPLHF
NA	TRBV27	TRBJ2-1	CASSLGGTANYNEQFF
TRBD2	TRBV14	TRBJ2-3	CASSPWTSGGNTDTQYF
NA	TRBV28	TRBJ2-1	CASSFRGSSYNEQFF
NA	TRBV2	TRBJ1-1	CASRVGLNTEAFF
NA	TRBV7-9	TRBJ1-4	CASSLVGGVNEKLFF
NA	TRBV5-6	TRBJ1-2	CASSLRAGPGGYTF
NA	TRBV12-3/TRBV12-4	TRBJ1-2	CASSFQGDYGYTF
NA	TRBV11-2	TRBJ1-1	CASSLVEGIGAFF
NA	TRBV28	TRBJ2-7	CASSLLPLSLEQYF
TRBD2	TRBV6-5	TRBJ2-5	CASTGLAGVRETQYF
NA	TRBV6-4	TRBJ1-2	CARPQGNYGYTF
NA	TRBV7-8	TRBJ1-5	CASSLYWGGGQPQHF
TRBD1	TRBV30	TRBJ1-2	CAWTPRQGRGWSYGYTF
TRBD1	TRBV7-2	TRBJ1-6	CASSKDRGPFPLHF
TRBD1	TRBV5-4	TRBJ1-2	CASSLPKQGADGYTF
NA	TRBV3-1/TRBV3-2	TRBJ1-5	CASSQAGSNQPQHF